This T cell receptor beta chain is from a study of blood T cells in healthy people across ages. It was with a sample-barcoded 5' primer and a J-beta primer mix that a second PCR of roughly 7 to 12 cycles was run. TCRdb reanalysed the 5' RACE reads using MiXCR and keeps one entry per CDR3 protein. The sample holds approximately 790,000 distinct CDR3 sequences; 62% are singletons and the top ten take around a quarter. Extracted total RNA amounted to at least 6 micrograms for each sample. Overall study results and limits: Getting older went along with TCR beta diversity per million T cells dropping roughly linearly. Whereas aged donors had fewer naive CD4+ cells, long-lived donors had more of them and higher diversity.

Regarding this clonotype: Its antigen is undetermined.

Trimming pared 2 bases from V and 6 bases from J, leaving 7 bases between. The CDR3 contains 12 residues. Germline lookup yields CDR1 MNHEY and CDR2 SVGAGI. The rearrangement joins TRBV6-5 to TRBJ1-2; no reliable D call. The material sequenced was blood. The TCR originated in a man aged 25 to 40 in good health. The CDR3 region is CASSYNANGYTF. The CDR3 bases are TGTGCCAGCAGTTACAATGCGAATGGCTACACCTTC.